This T cell receptor (beta chain) emerged from a study of blood T cell repertoires in COVID-19. Background on the study: There were acute and convalescent COVID-19 samples, and they came from the United States, Italy and Spain.

Comment on this clone: The same CDR3 arises from other DNA sequences in this sample as well.

Original handling: Amplification with reference gene primers provided the estimates of nucleated cell counts. Generated by immunoSEQ multiplex PCR, the TCRdb table keeps only in-frame clones and is missing some. The DNA gave D and trimming, while V, J and clone size come from that table. The table lists 300,000 to 350,000 clones, around nine tenths of them singletons, with about 6.7% in the top ten. Enrolled during active infection, Seattle patients were then followed longitudinally. CDR1 is SGDLS and CDR2 is YYNGEE in the germline V gene. V lost 3 bases and J lost 4; bases outside the gene matches: 3. This CDR3 has 13 residues.

V gene TRBV9 combines with J gene TRBJ1-2; TRBD1 matches 7 bases. The sample consisted of peripheral blood. The sequence came from a woman aged 70 to 79 with COVID-19, enrolled during active disease. The CDR3, as DNA: TGTGCCAGCAGCGCCGGGACAGCCTATGGCTACACCTTC. It encodes CASSAGTAYGYTF.